One and the same sample provided the 12 T cell receptor beta chains below, sequenced in a study of cytomegalovirus exposure and HLA in healthy donors. A multiplex PCR was run with 60 Vbeta primers and 13 Jbeta primers. Assay used: immunoSEQ multiplex PCR; TCRdb lists only in-frame clones, some missing. This sample has about 130,000 clones, with about 87% found just once. Input material: PBMCs. The source is a young woman in good health and CMV-seronegative.

The chain is built from TRBV23-1 and TRBJ2-7; 7 nucleotides line up with TRBD1. TRBV23-1 is given ORF status, its function remaining uncertain. The trim removed 3 bases at V and 2 bases at J, leaving 4 bases unmatched. There are 14 residues in the CDR3. CDR3 nucleotide sequence: TGCGCCAGCAGTCAGGGGACAGTCACCTACGAGCAGTACTTC. It translates to CASSQGTVTYEQYF.

This chain links TRBV28 with TRBJ1-1; TRBD1 is a possible D gene (6 bases). Trimming took off 5 bases at V and 0 bases at J, with 13 bases between the two ends. The CDR3 loop spans 15 amino acids. Germline V gives CDR1 MDHEN, CDR2 SYDVKM. The CDR3 here is CASSPQDSMNTEAFF. The DNA for the CDR3 is TGTGCCAGCAGTCCCCAGGACAGCATGAACACTGAAGCTTTCTTT. The full variable domain, its missing parts supplied by reference TRBV28 and TRBJ1-1, is DVKVTQSSRYLVKRTGEKVFLECVQDMDHENMFWYRQDPGLGLRLIYFSYDVKMKEKGDIPEGYSVSREKKERFSLILESASTNQTSMYLCASSPQDSMNTEAFFGQGTRLTVV.

As for this clone: The sample carries other DNA sequences with the same CDR3. V usage is TRBV6-5 and J usage is TRBJ2-3; 10 bases match TRBD2. V dropped 0 bases and J dropped 0; count of bases not matched to a gene: 0. Germline V CDR1 and CDR2: MNHEY, SVGAGI. This CDR3 spans 16 amino acids. CDR3: CASSYSGLASTDTQYF. For the CDR3, the DNA is TGTGCCAGCAGTTACTCGGGACTAGCGAGCACAGATACGCAGTATTTT.

The chain uses TRBV28 and TRBJ1-3; D perhaps matches TRBD1 (5 bases). Germline V gene sequence: CDR1 MDHEN, CDR2 SYDVKM. V lost 6 bases, J lost 8 bases, and 17 bases lay in between. There are 14 residues in the CDR3. CDR3: CASRYRFGKYTIYF. The CDR3, as DNA: TGTGCCAGCAGGTACAGGTTTGGCAAGTACACCATATATTTT.

CDR3: CASSDMTKSNSPLHF. In DNA form, the CDR3 reads TGTGCCAGCAGTGACATGACGAAAAGTAATTCACCCCTCCACTTT. V usage is TRBV28 and J usage is TRBJ1-6; D is unresolved. The CDR3 is 15 amino acids. The V and J ends lost 5 bases and 6 bases respectively, with 14 bases between them. CDR1 is MDHEN, CDR2 SYDVKM, per germline.

V is TRBV9 and J is TRBJ1-5, with 7 bases identical to TRBD1. Per the germline V gene, CDR1 is SGDLS and CDR2 is YYNGEE. This CDR3 region has 15 residues. With 4 bases clipped from V and 2 bases from J, the junction kept 6 bases outside the gene matches. The chain's CDR3 is CASSKGGYGNQPQHF. The CDR3 nucleotides are TGTGCCAGCAGCAAAGGGGGCTACGGCAATCAGCCCCAGCATTTT.

This sequence joins TRBV5-4 and TRBJ2-1; 11 bases are shared with TRBD2. This CDR3 spans 15 amino acids. V gave up 4 bases and J gave up 4 bases; unmatched junction bases: 4. Germline CDR1 and CDR2: SGHNT and YYREEE (reference sequence). For the CDR3, the DNA is TGTGCCAGCAGCCGAGCTAGCGGGGGGTACAATGAGCAGTTCTTC. Its protein product is CASSRASGGYNEQFF.

The genes are TRBV9 and TRBJ1-6, with TRBD1 as a possible D gene (6 bases). Per germline, CDR1 SGDLS and CDR2 YYNGEE. The ends were cut back, 0 bases at V and 10 bases at J, with 14 bases in the middle. The CDR3 extends over 15 amino acids. CDR3 amino acids: CASSVGSKGGSPLHF. CDR3 coding DNA: TGTGCCAGCAGCGTAGGGTCGAAAGGGGGATCACCCCTCCACTTT. Combining the CDR3 with reference TRBV9 and TRBJ1-6 gives the whole variable domain DSGVTQTPKHLITATGQRVTLRCSPRSGDLSVYWYQQSLDQGLQFLIQYYNGEERAKGNILERFSAQQFPDLHSELNLSSLELGDSALYFCASSVGSKGGSPLHFGNGTRLTVT.

This sequence joins TRBV9 and TRBJ2-5, with 9 positions matching TRBD2. CDR1 and CDR2 from the germline V gene are SGDLS and YYNGEE. The ends lost 2 bases at V and 4 bases at J; junction bases unmatched: 9. The CDR3 spans 16 residues. The CDR3 coding sequence is TGTGCCAGCAGCGTGGGGACTAGCCGCCCGACAGAGACCCAGTACTTC. Translating it yields CASSVGTSRPTETQYF.

A remark on this clone: The junction shows a germline mismatch at one end, possibly a read error. The chain is built from TRBV7-9 and TRBJ1-3; D unclear. From germline, CDR1 is SEHNR and CDR2 FQNEAQ (reference sequence). CDR3 length: 12 residues. CDR3 in amino acids: CASSLDGDTIYF. The CDR3 DNA sequence: TGTGCCAGCAGCTTAGATGGAGACACCATATATTTT.

This chain links TRBV5-6 with TRBJ2-7; 7 bases map to TRBD1. Germline V CDR1 and CDR2: SGHDT, YYEEEE. V shed 3 bases and J 6 bases; nucleotides not matched to a gene: 6. CDR3 length: 13 amino acids. CDR3 bases: TGTGCCAGCAGCTGGGGGACAGCCGGCGAGCAGTACTTC. It translates to CASSWGTAGEQYF.

The chain is built from TRBV27 and TRBJ2-7; D gene uncertain. Between the trimmed V and J ends, which lost 6 bases and 5 bases, there was a span of 14 bases. The germline V gene encodes CDR1 MNHEY and CDR2 SMNVEV (reference sequence). CDR3 length: 13 amino acids. The CDR3 loop reads CASSSRFLHEQYF. The CDR3, as DNA: TGTGCCAGCAGCTCCAGGTTCTTGCACGAGCAGTACTTC.